This T cell receptor beta chain was identified in a study of cytomegalovirus exposure and HLA in healthy donors. Study-wide findings and caveats: Both high specificity and high sensitivity reportedly marked the classifier's diagnosis of cytomegalovirus status. The later analysis indicated that the majority of CMV-associated TCR beta chains appeared HLA-restricted.

With 60 Vbeta and 13 Jbeta primers, the PCR was carried out. The data were produced by immunoSEQ multiplex PCR, yet TCRdb's version contains in-frame clones alone and is incomplete. The table has over 150,000 clones, roughly 80% seen once. Trimming stripped 4 bases from V and 6 bases from J, with 17 bases between. This CDR3 is 14 amino acids long. Germline V CDR1 and CDR2: SGHRS, YFSETQ. This clone showed up just a few times. Its specificity is unknown. The sequence was obtained from a man aged 30-40 years in good health and CMV-seropositive. Sequences were obtained from PBMCs. The genes are TRBV5-1 and TRBJ2-7, with D tentatively TRBD2 (5 bases). CDR3 nucleotide sequence: TGCGCCAGCAGCCTCGGACTGGTCCCTACCGAGCAGTACTTC. The encoded protein is CASSLGLVPTEQYF.